This T cell receptor (beta chain) appears in the sequencing data of a study of cytomegalovirus exposure and HLA in healthy donors. The germline gives CDR1 MGHDK, CDR2 SYGVNS. V lost 1 base and J 3 bases, leaving 9 bases between the germline ends. This CDR3 is 14 amino acids long. PCR used 60 Vbeta primers and 13 Jbeta primers. Measured with immunoSEQ multiplex PCR; TCRdb has only the in-frame clones, and not every one. The sample consists of about 130,000 clones, 80% of them appearing once. Sequences were obtained from PBMCs. This TCR derives from a female donor in good health and CMV-seronegative. The chain has TRBV25-1 and TRBJ1-1; D gene unclear. The CDR3 loop is CASSEFPGDTEAFF. The CDR3 DNA sequence: TGTGCCAGCAGTGAATTCCCCGGGGACACTGAAGCTTTCTTT.